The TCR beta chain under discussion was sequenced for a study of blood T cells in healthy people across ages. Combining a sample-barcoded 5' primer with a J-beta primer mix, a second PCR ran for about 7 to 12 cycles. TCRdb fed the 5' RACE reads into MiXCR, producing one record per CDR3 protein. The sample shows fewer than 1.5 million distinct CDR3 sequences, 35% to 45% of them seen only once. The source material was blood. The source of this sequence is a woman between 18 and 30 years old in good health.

The CDR3 region is CSANSGGAGETQYF. CDR3 coding DNA: TGCAGTGCGAATAGCGGGGGGGCCGGAGAGACCCAGTACTTC. The rearrangement links TRBV20-1 to TRBJ2-5; TRBD2 agrees at 11 bases. The CDR3 sequence is 14 residues long. Per the germline V gene, CDR1 is DFQATT and CDR2 is SNEGSKA (reference sequence). With V trimmed by 6 bases and J by 4 bases, 7 bases remained unmatched.